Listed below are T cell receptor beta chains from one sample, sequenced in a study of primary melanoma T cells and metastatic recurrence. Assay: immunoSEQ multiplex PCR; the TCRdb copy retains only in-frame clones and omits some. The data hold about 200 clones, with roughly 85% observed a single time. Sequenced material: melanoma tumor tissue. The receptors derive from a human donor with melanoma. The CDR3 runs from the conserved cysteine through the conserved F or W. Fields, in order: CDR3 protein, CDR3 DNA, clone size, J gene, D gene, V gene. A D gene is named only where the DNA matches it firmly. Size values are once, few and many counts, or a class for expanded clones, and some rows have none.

CASRGVSRQGRQETQYF | TGTGCCAGCAGGGGGGTCTCCCGACAGGGCCGACAAGAGACCCAGTACTTC | few | TRBJ2-5 | TRBD1 | TRBV11-3
CASDSKKNTEAFF | TGTGCCAGCGACTCGAAGAAAAACACTGAAGCTTTCTTT | . | TRBJ1-1 | . | TRBV12-5
CASSLGVGQSSPLHF | TGTGCCAGCAGCTTAGGCGTCGGGCAAAGTTCACCCCTCCACTTT | . | TRBJ1-6 | . | TRBV11-3
CASRLQQGNNYGYTF | TGTGCCAGCAGACTTCAACAGGGAAATAACTATGGCTACACCTTC | . | TRBJ1-2 | . | TRBV6-8
CASSLAQPGETQYF | TGTGCCAGCAGTTTAGCCCAGCCTGGGGAGACCCAGTACTTC | . | TRBJ2-5 | . | TRBV2
CASRFGGISTEAFF | TGTGCCAGCAGATTCGGGGGAATTAGCACTGAAGCTTTCTTT | . | TRBJ1-1 | . | TRBV7-8
CASSLGVPTSTDTQYF | TGTGCCAGCAGCTTGGGAGTTCCTACTAGCACAGATACGCAGTATTTT | . | TRBJ2-3 | . | TRBV7-6
CASSLSVKGWKNTEAFF | TGTGCCAGCAGCTTGTCGGTCAAGGGGTGGAAGAACACTGAAGCTTTCTTT | few | TRBJ1-1 | . | TRBV11-3
CASSSDPGQVYEQYF | TGCGCCAGCAGCTCGGATCCGGGACAGGTATACGAGCAGTACTTC | . | TRBJ2-7 | TRBD1 | TRBV5-1
CASRAGLFLDEQYF | TGTGCCAGCAGGGCGGGGCTTTTTTTGGACGAGCAGTACTTC | few | TRBJ2-7 | . | TRBV6-8
CASSITGNYGYTF | TGTGCCAGTAGTATAACAGGAAACTATGGCTACACCTTC | . | TRBJ1-2 | . | TRBV19
CASSLDWRGGMNTEAFF | TGCGCCAGCAGCTTGGATTGGAGAGGGGGGATGAACACTGAAGCTTTCTTT | . | TRBJ1-1 | . | TRBV5-1
CASSPLSADNSPLHF | TGTGCCAGCTCACCGTTATCAGCCGATAATTCACCCCTCCACTTT | . | TRBJ1-6 | . | TRBV18
CSARTGLDTEAFF | TGCAGCGCGAGAACAGGGCTGGACACTGAAGCTTTCTTT | . | TRBJ1-1 | . | TRBV29-1
CASSMGDTNTGELFF | TGTGCCAGTAGTATGGGGGATACGAACACCGGGGAGCTGTTTTTT | . | TRBJ2-2 | . | TRBV19
CASSPSGTGGGHEQFF | TGTGCCAGCTCACCTTCCGGGACAGGGGGGGGCCATGAGCAGTTCTTC | . | TRBJ2-1 | TRBD1 | TRBV18
CASSQELAGRDEQFF | TGCGCCAGCAGCCAAGAACTAGCGGGGAGGGATGAGCAGTTCTTC | . | TRBJ2-1 | . | TRBV1
CASSFDRSNTEAFF | TGTGCCAGCAGCTTTGACAGGTCTAACACTGAAGCTTTCTTT | few | TRBJ1-1 | . | TRBV11-3
CAARQALYTEAFF | TGTGCCGCGCGGCAGGCTCTTTATACTGAAGCTTTCTTT | few | TRBJ1-1 | . | TRBV6-8
CASWRGDSSYEQYF | TGTGCCAGTTGGCGGGGGGATAGCTCCTACGAGCAGTACTTC | . | TRBJ2-7 | TRBD2 | TRBV6-8
CASGLYSGGPQETQYF | TGTGCCAGCGGTCTATATAGCGGGGGGCCTCAAGAGACCCAGTACTTC | . | TRBJ2-5 | TRBD2 | TRBV7-6
CASSQGGSDTQYF | TGTGCCAGCTCCCAGGGGGGATCAGATACGCAGTATTTT | . | TRBJ2-3 | . | TRBV6-8
CASSLGTVVAKNIQYF | TGTGCCAGCAGCTTGGGTACGGTAGTAGCCAAAAACATTCAGTACTTC | . | TRBJ2-4 | . | TRBV7-1
CASSYSTPGGGRNEQYF | TGTGCCAGCAGTTACTCCACTCCCGGGGGCGGGCGGAACGAGCAGTACTTC | . | TRBJ2-7 | . | TRBV6-8
CASSFSTGGNEQFF | TGTGCCAGCAGTTTTTCGACAGGGGGCAATGAGCAGTTCTTC | . | TRBJ2-1 | TRBD1 | TRBV6-4
CATRFGGGELFF | TGTGCCACCCGGTTTGGGGGCGGGGAGCTGTTTTTT | few | TRBJ2-2 | . | TRBV6-8
CASSAMRLQSRANVLTF | TGTGCCAGCAGCGCCATGCGCTTACAAAGTCGGGCCAACGTCCTGACTTTC | . | TRBJ2-6 | . | TRBV11-1
CASRGLNTGELFF | TGTGCCAGCAGGGGACTTAACACCGGGGAGCTGTTTTTT | once | TRBJ2-2 | . | TRBV6-8
CASSYPTYVARTEAFF | TGTGCCAGCAGTTACCCCACGTATGTGGCGCGCACTGAAGCTTTCTTT | . | TRBJ1-1 | . | TRBV6-8
CASSLWDRGYEQYF | TGCGCCAGCAGCTTGTGGGACAGGGGTTACGAGCAGTACTTC | . | TRBJ2-7 | TRBD1 | TRBV5-1
CASSPLYGRRTEAFF | TGTGCCAGCAGCCCGCTATACGGGCGCCGGACTGAAGCTTTCTTT | . | TRBJ1-1 | . | TRBV11-3
CASMSWDTIYF | TGTGCCAGTATGTCCTGGGACACCATATATTTT | . | TRBJ1-3 | . | TRBV19
CASNRGPSYGYTF | TGTGCCAGCAACCGGGGCCCCTCCTATGGCTACACCTTC | . | TRBJ1-2 | . | TRBV6-8
CASSPGQGSYEQYF | TGTGCCAGCAGTCCGGGACAAGGCTCCTACGAGCAGTACTTC | . | TRBJ2-7 | . | TRBV6-8
CASSPGTPADTQYF | TGTGCCAGTAGCCCCGGGACTCCCGCAGATACGCAGTATTTT | . | TRBJ2-3 | . | TRBV19
CASSPTFDSNQPQHF | TGTGCCAGCAGCCCCACGTTTGATAGCAATCAGCCCCAGCATTTT | . | TRBJ1-5 | . | TRBV11-3
CASSQESGNQPQHF | TGCGCCAGCAGCCAAGAGTCAGGGAATCAGCCCCAGCATTTT | . | TRBJ1-5 | . | TRBV4-1
CASSLRGGSYNEQFF | TGTGCCAGCAGCCTTCGCGGGGGGTCCTACAATGAGCAGTTCTTC | . | TRBJ2-1 | TRBD2 | TRBV11-3
CASSEGKGNQPQHF | TGCGCCAGCAGTGAGGGCAAGGGCAATCAGCCCCAGCATTTT | few | TRBJ1-5 | . | TRBV10-2
CASSDSNVHNEQFF | TGTGCCAGCAGTGACTCTAACGTCCACAATGAGCAGTTCTTC | . | TRBJ2-1 | . | TRBV6-8
CASSPGDTDQPQHF | TGTGCCAGTAGTCCTGGGGACACCGATCAGCCCCAGCATTTT | . | TRBJ1-5 | . | TRBV19
CASSSLISGFQEIQYF | TGTGCCAGCAGCTCTCTAATATCGGGATTCCAAGAGATCCAGTACTTC | . | TRBJ2-5 | . | TRBV11-3
CATSREAGGPNEQFF | TGTGCCACCAGCAGAGAAGCGGGGGGGCCAAATGAGCAGTTCTTC | . | TRBJ2-1 | TRBD2 | TRBV15
CASSQLGEKLFF | TGTGCCAGCAGCCAATTAGGCGAAAAACTGTTTTTT | few | TRBJ1-4 | . | TRBV16
CASRRKLTGELFF | TGTGCCAGCAGACGGAAACTCACCGGGGAGCTGTTTTTT | once | TRBJ2-2 | . | TRBV6-8
CATSREGTSADTQYF | TGTGCCACCAGCAGAGAAGGGACTAGCGCAGATACGCAGTATTTT | . | TRBJ2-3 | TRBD2 | TRBV15